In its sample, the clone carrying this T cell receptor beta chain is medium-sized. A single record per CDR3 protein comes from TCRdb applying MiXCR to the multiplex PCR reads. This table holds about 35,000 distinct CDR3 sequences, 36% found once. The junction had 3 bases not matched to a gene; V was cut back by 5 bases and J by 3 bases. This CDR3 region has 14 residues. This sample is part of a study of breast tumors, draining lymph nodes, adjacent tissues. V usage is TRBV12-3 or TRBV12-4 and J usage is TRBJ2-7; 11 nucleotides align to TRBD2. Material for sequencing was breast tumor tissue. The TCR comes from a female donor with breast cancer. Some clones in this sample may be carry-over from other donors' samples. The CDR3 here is CASSTGTSGYEQYF. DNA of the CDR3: TGTGCCAGCAGTACCGGGACTAGCGGCTACGAGCAGTACTTC.